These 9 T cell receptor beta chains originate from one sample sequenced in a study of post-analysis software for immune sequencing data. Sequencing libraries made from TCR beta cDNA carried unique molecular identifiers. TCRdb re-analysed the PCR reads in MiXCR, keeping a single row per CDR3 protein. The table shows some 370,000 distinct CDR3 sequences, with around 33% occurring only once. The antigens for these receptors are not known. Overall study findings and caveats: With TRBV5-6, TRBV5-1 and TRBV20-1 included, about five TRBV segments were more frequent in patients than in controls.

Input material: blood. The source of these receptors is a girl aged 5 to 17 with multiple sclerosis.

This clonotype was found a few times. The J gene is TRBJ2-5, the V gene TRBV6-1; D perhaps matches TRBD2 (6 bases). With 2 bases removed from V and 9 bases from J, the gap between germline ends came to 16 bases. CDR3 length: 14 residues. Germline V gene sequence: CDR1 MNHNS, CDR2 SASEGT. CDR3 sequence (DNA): TGTGCCAGCAGTGAACCCAGCCCCCCGGGAGCCCAGTACTTC. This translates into CASSEPSPPGAQYF.

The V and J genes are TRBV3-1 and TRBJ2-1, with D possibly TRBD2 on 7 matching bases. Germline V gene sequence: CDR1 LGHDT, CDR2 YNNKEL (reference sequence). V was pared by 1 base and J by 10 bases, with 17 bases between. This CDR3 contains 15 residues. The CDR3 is CASSQGFGGGPEQFF. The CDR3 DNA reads TGTGCCAGCAGCCAAGGGTTTGGGGGGGGCCCCGAGCAGTTCTTC.

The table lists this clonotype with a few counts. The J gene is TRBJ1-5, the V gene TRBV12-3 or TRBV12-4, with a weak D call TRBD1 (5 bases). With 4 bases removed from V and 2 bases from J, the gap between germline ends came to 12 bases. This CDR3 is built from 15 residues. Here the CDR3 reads CASSSKTGGNQPQHF. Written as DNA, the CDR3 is TGTGCCAGCAGTTCTAAAACAGGTGGCAATCAGCCCCAGCATTTT.

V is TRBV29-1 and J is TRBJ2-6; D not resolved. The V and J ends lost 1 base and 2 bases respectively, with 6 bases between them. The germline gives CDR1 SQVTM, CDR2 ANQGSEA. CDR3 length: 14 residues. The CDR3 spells CSVEGGTGANVLTF. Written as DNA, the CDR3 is TGCAGCGTTGAAGGAGGAACTGGGGCCAACGTCCTGACTTTC.

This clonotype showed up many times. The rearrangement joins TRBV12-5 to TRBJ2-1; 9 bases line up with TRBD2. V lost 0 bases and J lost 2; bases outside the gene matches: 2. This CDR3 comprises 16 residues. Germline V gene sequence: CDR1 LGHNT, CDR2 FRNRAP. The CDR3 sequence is CASGLVLAGPYNEQFF. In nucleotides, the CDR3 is TGTGCTAGTGGTTTGGTCCTAGCGGGGCCCTACAATGAGCAGTTCTTC.

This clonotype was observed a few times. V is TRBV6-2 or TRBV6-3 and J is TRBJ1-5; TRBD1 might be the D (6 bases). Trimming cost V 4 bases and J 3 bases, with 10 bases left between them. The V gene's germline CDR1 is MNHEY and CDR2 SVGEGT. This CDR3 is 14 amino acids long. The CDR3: CASSSGTLNQPQHF. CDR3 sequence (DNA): TGTGCCAGCAGTTCCGGGACACTCAATCAGCCCCAGCATTTT.

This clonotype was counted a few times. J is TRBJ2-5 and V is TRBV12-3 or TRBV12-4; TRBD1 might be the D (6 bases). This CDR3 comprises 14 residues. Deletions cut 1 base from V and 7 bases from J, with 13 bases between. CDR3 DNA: TGTGCCAGCAGTTTAGAACAGGGTCCGGGGACCCAGTACTTC. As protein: CASSLEQGPGTQYF.

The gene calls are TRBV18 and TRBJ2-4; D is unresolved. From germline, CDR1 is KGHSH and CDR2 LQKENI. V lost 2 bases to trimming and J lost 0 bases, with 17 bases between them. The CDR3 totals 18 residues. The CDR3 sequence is CASSPNSRVIIAKNIQYF. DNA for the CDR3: TGTGCCAGCTCACCAAACAGTCGGGTAATCATAGCCAAAAACATTCAGTACTTC. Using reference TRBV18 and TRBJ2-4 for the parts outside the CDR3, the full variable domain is NAGVMQNPRHLVRRRGQEARLRCSPMKGHSHVYWYRQLPEEGLKFMVYLQKENIIDESGMPKERFSAEFPKEGPSILRIQQVVRGDSAAYFCASSPNSRVIIAKNIQYFGAGTRLSVL.

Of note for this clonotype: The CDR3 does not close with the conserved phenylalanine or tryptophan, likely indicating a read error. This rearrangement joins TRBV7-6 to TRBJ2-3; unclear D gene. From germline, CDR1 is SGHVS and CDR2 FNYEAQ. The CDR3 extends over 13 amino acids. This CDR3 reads CASSLFSTETQYC. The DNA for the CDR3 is TGTGCCAGCAGCTTATTTAGCACAGAGACGCAGTATTGT.